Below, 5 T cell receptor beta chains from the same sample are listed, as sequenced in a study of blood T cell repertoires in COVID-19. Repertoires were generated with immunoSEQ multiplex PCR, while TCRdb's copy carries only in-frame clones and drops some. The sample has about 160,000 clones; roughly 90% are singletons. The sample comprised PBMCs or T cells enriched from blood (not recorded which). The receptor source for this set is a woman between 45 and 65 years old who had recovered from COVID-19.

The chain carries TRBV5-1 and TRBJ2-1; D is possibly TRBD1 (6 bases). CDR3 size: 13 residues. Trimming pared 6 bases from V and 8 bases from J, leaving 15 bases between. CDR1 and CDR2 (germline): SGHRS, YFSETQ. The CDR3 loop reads CASTFTGIDEQFF. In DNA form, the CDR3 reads TGCGCCAGCACGTTCACAGGGATAGATGAGCAGTTCTTC.

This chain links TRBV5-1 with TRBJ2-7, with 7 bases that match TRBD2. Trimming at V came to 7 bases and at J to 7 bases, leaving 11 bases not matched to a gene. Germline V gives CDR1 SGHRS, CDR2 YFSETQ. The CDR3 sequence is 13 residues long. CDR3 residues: CASSRGGLGEQYF. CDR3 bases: TGCGCCAGCTCCCGCGGGGGTCTGGGGGAGCAGTACTTC.

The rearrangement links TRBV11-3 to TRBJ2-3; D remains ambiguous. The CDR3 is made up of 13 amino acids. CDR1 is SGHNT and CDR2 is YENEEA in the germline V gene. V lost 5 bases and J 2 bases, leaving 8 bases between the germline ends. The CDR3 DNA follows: TGTGCCAGCAGCCCCCCCAACACAGATACGCAGTATTTT. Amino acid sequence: CASSPPNTDTQYF.

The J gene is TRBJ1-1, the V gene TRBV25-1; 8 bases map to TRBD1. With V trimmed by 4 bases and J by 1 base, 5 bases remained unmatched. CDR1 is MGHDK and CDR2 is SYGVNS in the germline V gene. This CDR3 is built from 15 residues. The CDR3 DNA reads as TGTGCCAGCAGTGTAGGGACAGGAAGGAACACTGAAGCTTTCTTT. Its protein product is CASSVGTGRNTEAFF.

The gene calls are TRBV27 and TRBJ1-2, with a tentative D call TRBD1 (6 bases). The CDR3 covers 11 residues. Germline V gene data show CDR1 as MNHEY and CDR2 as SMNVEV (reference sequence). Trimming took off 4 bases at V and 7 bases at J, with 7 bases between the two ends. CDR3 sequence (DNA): TGTGCCAGCAGTTCCAGGGGTGGCTACACCTTC. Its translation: CASSSRGGYTF.